The 8 T cell receptor beta chains in this list originate from one sample, sequenced in a study of metastatic and nonmetastatic thyroid tumors. TCRdb re-clonotyped the PCR reads through MiXCR. The sample shows approximately 14,000 clones, less than 4.5% of them seen only once. Among the patients, none had received any treatment before thyroid surgery. Sequencing was done on a sample of tumor tissue. The receptor source for this set is a female donor with papillary thyroid cancer or a benign thyroid nodule (not recorded which). Some clones in this sample may be carry-over from other donors' samples.

The V call is TRBV12-3 or TRBV12-4, the J call TRBJ2-7; D uncertain. V shed 4 bases and J shed 0 bases, with 16 bases lying between them. CDR3 size: 16 residues. CDR3 nucleotide sequence: TGTGCCAGCAGTTCGTCCTGGGAACACAGCTCCTACGAGCAGTACTTC. Its translation is CASSSSWEHSSYEQYF.

This clone was seen only a few times. The chain has TRBV7-9 and TRBJ1-2; D not resolved. The CDR3 loop spans 12 amino acids. V was trimmed by 6 bases and J by 9 bases, leaving 14 bases between them. The germline gives CDR1 SEHNR, CDR2 FQNEAQ (reference sequence). The CDR3 nucleotides read TGTGCCAGCAGACGAGGAGGCGGAAGCTACACCTTC. This sequence encodes CASRRGGGSYTF. Supplemented by reference TRBV7-9 and TRBJ1-2, the full variable domain reads DTGVSQNPRHKITKRGQNVTFRCDPISEHNRLYWYRQTLGQGPEFLTYFQNEAQLEKSRLLSDRFSAERPKGSFSTLEIQRTEQGDSAMYLCASRRGGGSYTFGSGTRLTVV.

This clone was counted only a few times. At one boundary the junction diverges from the germline segment, which might be a read error. The same CDR3 also results from other DNA sequences found in this sample. The chain recombines TRBV7-9 with TRBJ2-2; the D gene is possibly TRBD2 (5 bases). Germline assignment: CDR1 SEHNR and CDR2 FQNEAQ (reference sequence). This CDR3 region has 10 residues. The CDR3 nucleotides read TGTGCCACCTGTGCCGGGGAGCTCTTTTTT. This gives the protein CATCAGELFF.

V gene TRBV20-1 combines with J gene TRBJ2-7; 7 bases agree with TRBD1. The CDR3 is made up of 17 amino acids. V shed 1 base, J shed 0 bases, and the junction held 12 bases outside the gene matches. Looked up from germline, CDR1 is DFQATT and CDR2 is SNEGSKA (reference sequence). The CDR3 protein is CSARVVTRQGSSYEQYF. DNA for the CDR3: TGCAGTGCTAGAGTCGTTACTAGACAGGGTAGCTCCTACGAGCAGTACTTC.

Remarks on this clone: One end of the junction does not line up with germline, which may come from a read error. The chain carries TRBV27 and TRBJ2-1; TRBD2 matches 7 bases. The CDR3 is made up of 15 amino acids. CDR1 and CDR2 (germline): MNHEY, SMNVEV (reference sequence). The CDR3 loop is CASNLRLARYQEQFF. CDR3 nucleotide sequence: TGTGCCAGCAATTTACGACTAGCCCGTTATCAGGAGCAGTTCTTC.

The V and J genes are TRBV6-2 or TRBV6-3 and TRBJ1-5; D call uncertain. In germline, CDR1 is MNHEY, CDR2 SVGEGT. CDR3 size: 16 residues. Trimming shortened V by 0 bases and J by 4 bases, and 13 bases separated the two germline ends. The CDR3, as DNA: TGTGCCAGCAGTTACTCGACCAGGTATAGTAATCAGCCCCAGCATTTT. Encoded protein: CASSYSTRYSNQPQHF.

This clone was seen a few times. Germline is not matched at one junction end, which may reflect a read error. The chain recombines TRBV7-2 with TRBJ2-7; TRBD1 matches 8 bases. Germline CDR1 SGHTA, CDR2 FQGNSA. The CDR3 is 15 residues long. As DNA, the CDR3 is TGTGCCAGCAACTTACCGGGACAGGTACTCTACGAGCAGTACTTC. This sequence encodes CASNLPGQVLYEQYF.

The V gene is TRBV19, the J gene TRBJ2-3, with 10 bases fitting TRBD2. Per the germline V gene, CDR1 is LNHDA and CDR2 is SQIVND (reference sequence). V lost 8 bases and J lost 5; bases outside the gene matches: 25. This CDR3 is 20 amino acids long. This chain's CDR3 is CASEGRTGTSVKSRGDTQYF. Here the CDR3 DNA reads TGTGCCAGTGAGGGGCGTACCGGGACTAGCGTCAAAAGTCGGGGAGATACGCAGTATTTT.